Listed here is a single T cell receptor (beta chain). The record originates from a study of T cell responses to AZD1222 COVID-19 vaccine. Assay used: immunoSEQ multiplex PCR; TCRdb lists only in-frame clones, some missing. The sample shows around 200,000 clones, almost 90% of them seen only once. This CDR3 is 13 amino acids long. Trimming cost V 3 bases and J 5 bases, with 10 bases left between them. The TCR comes from an adult in good health. The J gene is TRBJ1-2, the V gene TRBV12-3 or TRBV12-4, with unresolved D. The sample was peripheral blood, taken on day 0 of AZD1222 vaccination. CDR3 DNA: TGTGCCAGCAGTTTCGCGGGTTTTTATGGCTACACCTTC. It encodes CASSFAGFYGYTF.